The rows below give T cell receptor beta chains drawn from one sample of a study of immune cell composition in non-small cell lung cancer. Data came from immunoSEQ multiplex PCR; TCRdb stores just in-frame clones and leaves some out. The sample lists 3,000 to 3,500 clones; around three quarters were seen once. Sequencing was done on a sample of lung tumor tissue. All receptors derive from a human donor with non-small cell lung cancer. CDR3s include the opening cysteine and the closing phenylalanine or tryptophan.

TRBJ2-7,TRBV7-9,CASSLVTGVGDEQYF
TRBJ1-6,TRBV14,CASSPGGSYNSPLHF
TRBJ2-3,TRBV6-4,CASSDRLQGDTQYF
TRBJ1-1,TRBV7-7,CASSLAMNTEAFF
TRBJ1-2,TRBV2,CASSRDTTYGYTF
TRBJ2-7,TRBV28,CASNTPGHPYEQYF
TRBJ2-7,TRBV7-9,CASSDLRLAREQYF
TRBJ2-7,TRBV6-1,CASTAGQTYEQYF
TRBJ2-7,TRBV18,CASSPRDTDYEQYF
TRBJ2-7,TRBV19,CASSGWGAYEQYF
TRBJ2-5,TRBV10-1,CASSGIPNPGGRETQYF
TRBJ2-3,TRBV4-2,CASSQEGRGGRGTDTQYF
TRBJ2-3,TRBV10-1,CASSAADTQYF
TRBJ2-5,TRBV5-1,CASSLAGSSGGQETQYF
TRBJ1-3,TRBV7-9,CASSSSAGQSGNTIYF
TRBJ2-7,TRBV7-2,CASSLPAGGPPYEQYF
TRBJ2-5,TRBV7-8,CASSLVPDFQETQYF
TRBJ1-4,TRBV14,CASSQDRTGLNEKLFF
TRBJ1-3,TRBV15,CATSRGLDISGNTIYF
TRBJ1-6,TRBV5-6,CASRRTINLGSPLHF
TRBJ1-5,TRBV7-2,CASSLEWGGPQPQHF
TRBJ1-4,TRBV19,CASKREDSNEKLFF
TRBJ1-5,TRBV9,CASSVGEGGQPQHF
TRBJ2-7,TRBV18,CASSPPAGNEQYF
TRBJ2-3,TRBV7-8,CASSLASSTDTQYF
TRBJ1-6,TRBV6-5,CASRVRGSYNSPLHF
TRBJ2-1,TRBV27,CASSFPAGGGNEQFF
TRBJ1-2,TRBV5-8,CASSPQGNRVDGYTF
TRBJ2-7,TRBV7-2,CASSRGGTGIDEQYF
TRBJ1-2,TRBV5-1,CASSPWTGTLGYTF
TRBJ1-5,TRBV6-5,CASSYDGTAYQPQHF
TRBJ1-2,TRBV27,CASSNRQGAAYGYTF
TRBJ2-5,TRBV19,CASSIGGLASGETQYF
TRBJ1-4,TRBV7-2,CASSVGQGGEKLFF
TRBJ1-1,TRBV7-8,CASSPRQANTEAFF
TRBJ1-1,TRBV5-1,CASSLQSHGALSTEAFF
TRBJ1-4,TRBV9,CASSPRVWDEKLFF
TRBJ2-1,TRBV5-1,CASGLAGDTYNEQFF
TRBJ2-5,TRBV29-1,CSVRGRGTQETQYF
TRBJ1-2,TRBV9,CASSAQGGYGYTF
TRBJ2-6,TRBV7-3,CASSSRPLRGSGANVLTF
TRBJ2-1,TRBV25-1,CASSGRFEQFF
TRBJ2-5,TRBV7-9,CASSLGTFDRAGETQYF
TRBJ2-7,TRBV6-6,CASAVGGWNEQYF
TRBJ2-2,TRBV19,CASSMGHDTGELFF
TRBJ2-1,TRBV7-9,CASSLSTGTNEQFF
TRBJ1-4,TRBV5-1,CASTDPDRGEKLFF
TRBJ1-2,TRBV5-4,CASSTGGGSPHGYTF